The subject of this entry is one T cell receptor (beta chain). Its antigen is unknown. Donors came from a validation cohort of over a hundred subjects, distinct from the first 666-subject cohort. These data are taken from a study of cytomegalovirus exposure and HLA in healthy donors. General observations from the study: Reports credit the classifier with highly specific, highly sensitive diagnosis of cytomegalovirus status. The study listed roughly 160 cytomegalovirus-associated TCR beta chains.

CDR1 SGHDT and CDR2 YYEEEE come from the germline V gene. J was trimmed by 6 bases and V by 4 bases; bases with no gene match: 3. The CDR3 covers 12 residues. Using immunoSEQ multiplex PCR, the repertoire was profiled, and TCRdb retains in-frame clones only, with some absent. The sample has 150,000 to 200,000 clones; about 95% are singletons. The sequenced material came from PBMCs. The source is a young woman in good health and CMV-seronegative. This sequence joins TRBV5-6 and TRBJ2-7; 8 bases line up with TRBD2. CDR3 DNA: TGTGCCAGCAGCCGTAGCGGGACCGAGCAGTACTTC. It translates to CASSRSGTEQYF.